The 2 T cell receptor beta chains reported below all come from one sample, sequenced in a study of cytomegalovirus exposure and HLA in healthy donors. The PCR was carried out with 60 Vbeta primers and 13 Jbeta primers. Assay: immunoSEQ multiplex PCR; the TCRdb copy retains only in-frame clones and omits some. The top ten hold 1.6% of the sample, which has roughly 190,000 clones, roughly 80% seen once. Sequenced material: PBMCs. These receptors were collected from a woman between 18 and 30 years old in good health and CMV-seronegative.

This chain links TRBV11-2 with TRBJ2-7, with a weak D call TRBD2 (7 bases). The CDR3 has 15 residues. V lost 1 base to trimming and J lost 3 bases, with 13 bases between them. Germline assignment: CDR1 SGHAT and CDR2 FQNNGV. The CDR3 protein is CASSLGLGGLYEQYF. The DNA of the CDR3 is TGTGCCAGCAGCTTAGGTCTGGGGGGGCTCTACGAGCAGTACTTC. The full variable domain, rest sourced from reference TRBV11-2 and TRBJ2-7, is EAGVAQSPRYKIIEKRQSVAFWCNPISGHATLYWYQQILGQGPKLLIQFQNNGVVDDSQLPKDRFSAERLKGVDSTLKIQPAKLEDSAVYLCASSLGLGGLYEQYFGPGTRLTVT.

The J gene is TRBJ2-4, the V gene TRBV2; 14 bases agree with TRBD2. This CDR3 comprises 16 residues. With 5 bases clipped from V and 9 bases from J, the junction kept 9 bases outside the gene matches. Germline V gene lookup returns CDR1 SNHLY and CDR2 FYNNEI. CDR3 region: CASSFRGLAGVVIQYF. The CDR3 nucleotides are TGTGCCAGCAGTTTCCGGGGACTAGCGGGAGTTGTCATTCAGTACTTC.